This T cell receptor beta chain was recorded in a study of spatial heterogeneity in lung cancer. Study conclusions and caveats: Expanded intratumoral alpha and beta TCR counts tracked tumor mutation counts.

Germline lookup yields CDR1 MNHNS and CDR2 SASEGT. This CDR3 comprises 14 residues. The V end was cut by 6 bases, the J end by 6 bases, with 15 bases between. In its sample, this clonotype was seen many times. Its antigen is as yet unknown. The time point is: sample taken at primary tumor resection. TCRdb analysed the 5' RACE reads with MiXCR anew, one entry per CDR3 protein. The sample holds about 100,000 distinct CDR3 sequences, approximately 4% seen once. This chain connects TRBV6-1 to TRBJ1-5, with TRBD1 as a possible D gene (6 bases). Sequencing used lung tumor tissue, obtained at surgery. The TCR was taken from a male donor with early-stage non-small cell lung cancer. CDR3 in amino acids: CASRVGGATQPQHF. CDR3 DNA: TGTGCCAGCAGGGTCGGGGGGGCAACTCAGCCCCAGCATTTT.